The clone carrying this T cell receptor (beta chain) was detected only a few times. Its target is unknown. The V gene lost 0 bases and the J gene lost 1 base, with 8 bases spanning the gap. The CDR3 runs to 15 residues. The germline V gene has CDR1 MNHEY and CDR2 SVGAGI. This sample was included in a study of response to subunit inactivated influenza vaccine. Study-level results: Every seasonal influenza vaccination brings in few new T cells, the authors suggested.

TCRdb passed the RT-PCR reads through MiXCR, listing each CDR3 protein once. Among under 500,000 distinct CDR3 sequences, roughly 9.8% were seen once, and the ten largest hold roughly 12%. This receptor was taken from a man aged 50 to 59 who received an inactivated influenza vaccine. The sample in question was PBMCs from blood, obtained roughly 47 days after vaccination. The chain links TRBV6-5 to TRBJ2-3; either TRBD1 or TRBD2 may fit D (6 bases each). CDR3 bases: TGTGCCAGCAGTTACTCTGGGGGGCGCACAGATACGCAGTATTTT. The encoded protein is CASSYSGGRTDTQYF.